The 24 T cell receptor beta chains presented below share a single source sample, sequenced in a study of identical twins. TCRdb re-analysed the 5' RACE reads in MiXCR, keeping a single row per CDR3 protein. In the table there are about 530,000 distinct CDR3 sequences, roughly 15% of which are singletons. This sample also appeared in a second study, on yellow fever vaccine responses in identical twins.

Sequenced sample: CD4+ T cells sorted from blood. The receptors originated from a woman under 30 in good health.

This CDR3 reads CASRVASGSYEQYF. The CDR3 nucleotides read TGCGCCAGCAGGGTGGCTAGCGGCTCCTACGAGCAGTACTTC. This rearrangement joins TRBV5-1 to TRBJ2-7; 7 bases map to TRBD2. The length of the CDR3 is 14 residues. With 5 bases clipped from V and 0 bases from J, the junction kept 5 bases outside the gene matches. Germline-derived CDR1 and CDR2 are SGHRS and YFSETQ. Drawing the rest from reference TRBV5-1 and TRBJ2-7, the complete variable domain is KAGVTQTPRYLIKTRGQQVTLSCSPISGHRSVSWYQQTPGQGLQFLFEYFSETQRNKGNFPGRFSGRQFSNSRSEMNVSTLELGDSALYLCASRVASGSYEQYFGPGTRLTVT.

This clonotype was picked up a small number of times. The rearrangement uses TRBV7-2 and TRBJ2-1; D unresolved. With 5 bases removed from V and 9 bases from J, the gap between germline ends came to 20 bases. Germline CDR1 and CDR2: SGHTA and FQGNSA. CDR3 length: 15 amino acids. The CDR3 is CASSPRVTNSREQFF. In DNA form, the CDR3 reads TGTGCCAGCAGCCCTCGGGTTACTAATAGTCGTGAGCAGTTCTTC.

The table lists this clonotype with a few counts. CDR3 protein: CASSQTGDSYNEQFF. CDR3 coding DNA: TGCGCCAGCAGTCAGACAGGGGACTCCTACAATGAGCAGTTCTTC. The chain has TRBV5-1 and TRBJ2-1; 8 positions agree with TRBD1. Germline CDR1 is SGHRS and CDR2 is YFSETQ. The V and J ends lost 5 bases and 0 bases, in that order; junction bases with no gene match: 4. The CDR3 spans 15 residues.

The chain couples TRBV29-1 to TRBJ2-3; D tentatively reads TRBD1 or TRBD2 (5 bases each). In germline, CDR1 is SQVTM, CDR2 ANQGSEA. The V end lost 7 bases, the J end lost 6 bases, and 20 bases lay between the germline ends. This CDR3 spans 14 amino acids. In DNA, the CDR3 is TGCAGCGCCCCGGGACCCAACAATCGGGATACGCAGTATTTT. Protein sequence: CSAPGPNNRDTQYF.

This clonotype was seen at least ten times. The CDR3 DNA sequence: TGTGCCAGCAGCGCCGGGACAGGGGATTATCAGCCCCAGCATTTT. It is translated as CASSAGTGDYQPQHF. This chain uses TRBV9 with TRBJ1-5; 10 bases fit TRBD1. The CDR3 runs 15 residues. V lost 3 bases to trimming and J lost 5 bases; unmatched junction nucleotides: 5. Per germline, CDR1 SGDLS and CDR2 YYNGEE.

The CDR3 here is CASSLSVGTGYEQYV. Here the CDR3 DNA reads TGCGCCAGCAGCTTGAGTGTCGGCACGGGCTACGAGCAGTACGTC. The chain employs TRBV5-1 and TRBJ2-7; D ambiguous. Per the germline V gene, CDR1 is SGHRS and CDR2 is YFSETQ. The CDR3 contains 15 residues. The ends were cut back, 1 base at V and 3 bases at J, with 14 bases in the middle.

This clonotype turned up a few times. The chain couples TRBV7-6 to TRBJ1-3, with D uncertain. The CDR3 consists of 13 residues. Trimming cost V 5 bases and J 3 bases, with 8 bases left between them. Looked up from germline, CDR1 is SGHVS and CDR2 is FNYEAQ. CDR3 sequence: CASSERVGNTIYF. In DNA, the CDR3 is TGTGCCAGCAGCGAGAGGGTTGGAAACACCATATATTTT. Full variable domain (rest looked up from reference TRBV7-6 and TRBJ1-3): GAGVSQSPRYKVTKRGQDVALRCDPISGHVSLYWYRQALGQGPEFLTYFNYEAQQDKSGLPNDRFSAERPEGSISTLTIQRTEQRDSAMYRCASSERVGNTIYFGEGSWLTVV.

The chain has TRBV11-2 and TRBJ1-1, with D possibly being TRBD1 (5 bases). Trimming stripped 1 base from V and 3 bases from J, with 15 bases between. This CDR3 is built from 16 residues. CDR1 is SGHAT, CDR2 FQNNGV, per germline. The CDR3 DNA is TGTGCCAGCAGCTTAGGCCGGGGGTTTGCGGACACTGAAGCTTTCTTT. This translates into CASSLGRGFADTEAFF.

This clonotype was seen a handful of times. This rearrangement joins TRBV6-1 to TRBJ1-6, with unresolved D. Germline V gives CDR1 MNHNS, CDR2 SASEGT. The CDR3 has 16 amino acids. Deletions cut 1 base from V and 10 bases from J, with 17 bases between. Written as DNA, the CDR3 is TGTGCCAGCAGTGAAGAACGTGTGGTCCATGGCTCACCCCTCCACTTT. Translation gives CASSEERVVHGSPLHF.

The V call is TRBV10-3, the J call TRBJ2-3; TRBD1 might be the D (5 bases). The CDR3 totals 12 residues. Trimming pared 9 bases from V and 0 bases from J, leaving 7 bases between. CDR1 is ENHRY and CDR2 is SYGVKD in the germline V gene. CDR3 loop: CAMKGSTDTQYF. CDR3 nucleotide sequence: TGTGCCATGAAGGGGAGCACAGATACGCAGTATTTT.

This chain links TRBV5-4 with TRBJ1-4; a weak D match, TRBD1 (6 bases). Germline loops: CDR1 SGHNT, CDR2 YYREEE (reference sequence). The V gene lost 4 bases and the J gene lost 8 bases, with 15 bases spanning the gap. The CDR3 consists of 14 residues. CDR3 sequence: CASSPGVVGEKLFF. The CDR3 region has the DNA TGTGCCAGCAGCCCAGGGGTTGTTGGGGAAAAACTGTTTTTT.

J is TRBJ2-4 and V is TRBV4-1; TRBD2 matches at 7 bases. The CDR3 consists of 17 residues. V was pared by 2 bases and J by 0 bases, with 7 bases of the junction left unmatched. Germline V lookup: CDR1 MGHRA, CDR2 YSYEKL. The CDR3 is CASSQPTSTLAKNIQYF. In DNA form, the CDR3 reads TGCGCCAGCAGCCAACCGACTAGCACCTTAGCCAAAAACATTCAGTACTTC.

The rearrangement links TRBV5-1 to TRBJ1-4; D gene uncertain. Per the germline V gene, CDR1 is SGHRS and CDR2 is YFSETQ. V dropped 0 bases and J dropped 4 bases, with 16 bases sitting between them. The CDR3 is 17 residues long. CDR3 sequence: CASSLAPALILNEKLFF. CDR3 nucleotides: TGCGCCAGCAGCTTGGCGCCTGCCTTAATCCTTAATGAAAAACTGTTTTTT. Based on the CDR3 plus reference TRBV5-1 and TRBJ1-4, the full variable domain is KAGVTQTPRYLIKTRGQQVTLSCSPISGHRSVSWYQQTPGQGLQFLFEYFSETQRNKGNFPGRFSGRQFSNSRSEMNVSTLELGDSALYLCASSLAPALILNEKLFFGSGTQLSVL.

This clonotype showed up just a few times. One junction end disagrees with the germline gene, perhaps due to a read error. V gene TRBV12-3 or TRBV12-4 combines with J gene TRBJ2-2, with 9 bases aligning to TRBD2. The CDR3 spans 14 residues. This chain's CDR3 is CASSGLANTGELFF. The CDR3 DNA reads as TGTGCCAGCAGTGGACTAGCGAATACCGGGGAGCTGTTTTTT.

This clonotype was observed a handful of times. The chain couples TRBV24-1 to TRBJ2-3; 10 bases map to TRBD1. The CDR3 loop spans 16 amino acids. Germline assignment: CDR1 KGHDR and CDR2 SFDVKD. With V trimmed by 5 bases and J by 4 bases, 8 bases remained unmatched. This CDR3 reads CATSAPGQGSPDTQYF. DNA for the CDR3: TGTGCCACCAGTGCCCCGGGACAGGGGAGCCCAGATACGCAGTATTTT.

The chain combines TRBV5-1 with TRBJ2-1, with 9 bases lining up with TRBD2. The CDR3 is made up of 15 amino acids. The V gene's germline CDR1 is SGHRS and CDR2 YFSETQ. Trimming removed 4 bases from V and 6 bases from J; junction bases left unmatched: 8. CDR3 bases: TGCGCCAGCAGCCGACCGGGACTAGCCGGCAATGAGCAGTTCTTC. As protein: CASSRPGLAGNEQFF.

The V call is TRBV20-1, the J call TRBJ2-5; 7 bases agree with TRBD2. Trimming removed 0 bases from V and 3 bases from J; junction bases left unmatched: 4. Germline V gene lookup returns CDR1 DFQATT and CDR2 SNEGSKA (reference sequence). CDR3 length: 14 residues. CDR3 loop: CSARETSLKETQYF. CDR3 bases: TGCAGTGCTAGAGAGACTAGCCTGAAAGAGACCCAGTACTTC.

The chain uses TRBV6-1 and TRBJ1-5; 7 nucleotides agree with TRBD1. V was clipped by 1 base and J by 11 bases; unmatched bases: 5. This CDR3 is 13 amino acids long. Germline V gene data show CDR1 as MNHNS and CDR2 as SASEGT. The DNA for the CDR3 is TGTGCCAGCAGTGAAGAGGGGGCGCGATCCCAGCATTTT. This sequence encodes CASSEEGARSQHF.

This clonotype was picked up a small number of times. The junction departs from the called germline gene at one end, perhaps through a read error. The chain couples TRBV20-1 to TRBJ2-1, with TRBD2 identical over 9 bases. The CDR3 spans 17 residues. CDR1 is DFQATT and CDR2 is SNEGSKA in the germline V gene (reference sequence). CDR3 region: CCAPGLARSSSYNEQFF. The DNA for the CDR3 is TGCTGTGCTCCCGGACTAGCGAGATCCAGCTCCTACAATGAGCAGTTCTTC.

This clonotype turned up a few times. The rearrangement uses TRBV4-1 and TRBJ2-3; a possible D gene is TRBD2 (5 bases). The germline V gene has CDR1 MGHRA and CDR2 YSYEKL. The length of the CDR3 is 15 residues. The V end was cut by 4 bases, the J end by 0 bases, with 11 bases between. CDR3 nucleotide sequence: TGCGCCAGCAGCCCCCCCGGACTTAGCACAGATACGCAGTATTTT. Amino acids: CASSPPGLSTDTQYF.

The sample holds many counts of this clonotype. The V call is TRBV20-1, the J call TRBJ2-1; TRBD2 agrees at 7 bases. This CDR3 spans 16 amino acids. Per germline, CDR1 DFQATT and CDR2 SNEGSKA (reference sequence). Trimming took 2 bases from V and 2 from J; bases not matched to a gene: 9. CDR3 in amino acids: CSARSVASGAYNEQFF. Written as DNA, the CDR3 is TGCAGTGCTAGATCGGTGGCTAGCGGTGCCTACAATGAGCAGTTCTTC.

This clonotype has more than one count but fewer than ten. V is TRBV20-1 and J is TRBJ2-3; the D call may be TRBD1 or TRBD2 (5 bases each). Trimming took off 6 bases at V and 1 base at J, with 17 bases between the two ends. Germline V gives CDR1 DFQATT, CDR2 SNEGSKA (reference sequence). The CDR3 spans 15 residues. The CDR3, as DNA: TGCAGTGCCAAGAAGGGGAGTTTCGGCACAGATACGCAGTATTTT. This encodes CSAKKGSFGTDTQYF.

This clonotype was seen a few times. The chain has TRBV21-1 and TRBJ2-3; the table's D call of TRBD2 was not tested on the DNA. TRBV21-1 counts as a pseudogene. The CDR3 consists of 16 residues. The CDR3: CASSNRTSYGTDTQYF. The CDR3 DNA sequence: TGTGCCAGCAGCAACCGGACTAGCTACGGCACAGATACGCAGTATTTT.

This clonotype was picked up a small number of times. This sequence joins TRBV18 and TRBJ2-5, with a weak D call TRBD1 (6 bases). V was pared by 7 bases and J by 4 bases, with 13 bases between. Per the germline V gene, CDR1 is KGHSH and CDR2 is LQKENI. This CDR3 region has 13 residues. For the CDR3, the DNA is TGTGCCAGCTACAGGGATTTGGTAGAGACCCAGTACTTC. Translated: CASYRDLVETQYF.